The present TCR beta chain was sequenced within a study of cytomegalovirus exposure and HLA in healthy donors. The PCR had 60 Vbeta and 13 Jbeta primers. Clones were read by immunoSEQ multiplex PCR, and TCRdb kept only the in-frame ones, dropping some. Found here are around 180,000 clones, roughly four fifths of them singletons; the top ten hold about 1.8%. In the case of this clone: What it recognizes is unknown.

Findings and limits, study-wide: As confirmed in vitro, a few CMV-associated chains were specific for CMV antigens.

Germline-derived CDR1 and CDR2 are MNHEY and SVGAGI. This CDR3 comprises 14 residues. V was clipped by 4 bases and J by 4 bases, with 11 bases between them. The TCR was taken from a man aged 18 to 29 in good health and CMV-seronegative. The sequenced sample consisted of PBMCs. The rearrangement links TRBV6-5 to TRBJ1-3; D may be TRBD1 (6 bases). CDR3 DNA: TGTGCCAGCAGTTCAACAGGGTCAGGAAACACCATATATTTT. It codes for CASSSTGSGNTIYF.